A selection of T cell receptor beta chains follows, all from one sample in a study of T cell responses to AZD1222 COVID-19 vaccine. Sequencing was performed with immunoSEQ multiplex PCR; in TCRdb, only in-frame clones are kept and a portion is missing. The sample includes more than 90,000 clones, 87% of them seen just once. This specimen consisted of peripheral blood, obtained 28 days after the second AZD1222 dose. The receptors come from an adult who received the AZD1222 COVID-19 vaccine. Each CDR3 is given with its conserved first and last residue. Each record gives: CDR3 protein, CDR3 DNA, D gene, J gene, V gene, clone size. The D gene is left open where the match is weak. Some rows mark clone size as missing; the rest say once, few, many or name a class of expanded clone.

CDR3aa: CASSRSPGLGSYNEQFF
CDR3nt: TGTGCCAGCAGCCGGTCCCCAGGTTTGGGCTCCTACAATGAGCAGTTCTTC
d_gene: -
j_gene: TRBJ2-1
v_gene: TRBV14
abundance: -

CDR3aa: CASSPSSPVLTF
CDR3nt: TGTGCCAGCAGCCCCTCCTCTCCCGTCCTGACTTTC
d_gene: -
j_gene: TRBJ2-6
v_gene: TRBV4-2
abundance: -

CDR3aa: CATSDSGLAGNTGELFF
CDR3nt: TGTGCCACCAGTGACTCTGGACTAGCGGGGAACACCGGGGAGCTGTTTTTT
d_gene: TRBD2
j_gene: TRBJ2-2
v_gene: TRBV24-1
abundance: -

CDR3aa: CASSLNGETQYF
CDR3nt: TGTGCCAGCAGTTTAAATGGCGAGACCCAGTACTTC
d_gene: -
j_gene: TRBJ2-5
v_gene: TRBV27
abundance: -

CDR3aa: CASSLKTGGYGYTF
CDR3nt: TGTGCCAGCAGCTTAAAGACAGGGGGCTATGGCTACACCTTC
d_gene: TRBD1
j_gene: TRBJ1-2
v_gene: TRBV11-3
abundance: once

CDR3aa: CASSSGREGRDTQYF
CDR3nt: TGTGCCAGCAGTTCTGGGCGCGAAGGGCGAGATACGCAGTATTTT
d_gene: -
j_gene: TRBJ2-3
v_gene: TRBV27
abundance: few

CDR3aa: CASSPPGQYTEAFF
CDR3nt: TGTGCCAGCAGTCCCCCGGGCCAATACACTGAAGCTTTCTTT
d_gene: -
j_gene: TRBJ1-1
v_gene: TRBV28
abundance: -

CDR3aa: CASSSTGNSNQPQHF
CDR3nt: TGCGCCAGCAGCTCAACAGGGAATAGCAATCAGCCCCAGCATTTT
d_gene: -
j_gene: TRBJ1-5
v_gene: TRBV5-1
abundance: -

CDR3aa: CASRRGGDTEAFF
CDR3nt: TGTGCCAGTAGGAGGGGGGGAGACACTGAAGCTTTCTTT
d_gene: -
j_gene: TRBJ1-1
v_gene: TRBV19
abundance: -

CDR3aa: CASGGGPADPMSYTF
CDR3nt: TGTGCTAGTGGCGGCGGGCCCGCTGATCCTATGAGCTACACCTTC
d_gene: -
j_gene: TRBJ1-2
v_gene: TRBV12-5
abundance: -

CDR3aa: CASSELSQNQPQHF
CDR3nt: TGTGCCAGCAGTGAGTTGTCACAGAATCAGCCCCAGCATTTT
d_gene: -
j_gene: TRBJ1-5
v_gene: TRBV2
abundance: -

CDR3aa: CASRSSGQPQHF
CDR3nt: TGTGCCAGCAGATCGTCGGGTCAGCCCCAGCATTTT
d_gene: -
j_gene: TRBJ1-5
v_gene: TRBV6-5
abundance: -

CDR3aa: CASSPTGTGVHEQFF
CDR3nt: TGTGCCAGTAGTCCCACCGGGACAGGGGTTCATGAGCAGTTCTTC
d_gene: TRBD1
j_gene: TRBJ2-1
v_gene: TRBV19
abundance: -

CDR3aa: CASSQGVLINYGYTF
CDR3nt: TGTGCCAGCAGCCAAGGAGTCCTCATTAACTATGGCTACACCTTC
d_gene: -
j_gene: TRBJ1-2
v_gene: TRBV14
abundance: -

CDR3aa: CAWSTRTGTNEKLFF
CDR3nt: TGTGCCTGGAGTACGCGGACAGGCACTAATGAAAAACTGTTTTTT
d_gene: TRBD1
j_gene: TRBJ1-4
v_gene: TRBV30
abundance: -

CDR3aa: CASSLLAAYNEQFF
CDR3nt: TGTGCCAGCAGTTTGCTAGCGGCCTACAATGAGCAGTTCTTC
d_gene: TRBD2
j_gene: TRBJ2-1
v_gene: TRBV28
abundance: -

CDR3aa: CASSLAPGGSYEQYF
CDR3nt: TGTGCCAGCAGCTTAGCGCCCGGCGGATCCTACGAGCAGTACTTC
d_gene: -
j_gene: TRBJ2-7
v_gene: TRBV7-2
abundance: -

CDR3aa: CATSRDHTHEQFF
CDR3nt: TGTGCCACCAGCAGAGATCATACCCATGAGCAGTTCTTC
d_gene: -
j_gene: TRBJ2-1
v_gene: TRBV15
abundance: -

CDR3aa: CASSVDSLYGYTF
CDR3nt: TGTGCCAGCAGCGTCGACAGCCTCTATGGCTACACCTTC
d_gene: -
j_gene: TRBJ1-2
v_gene: TRBV11-2
abundance: -

CDR3aa: CASSVELAGEREQFF
CDR3nt: TGTGCCAGCAGCGTTGAACTAGCGGGAGAGAGAGAGCAGTTCTTC
d_gene: TRBD2
j_gene: TRBJ2-1
v_gene: TRBV9
abundance: -

CDR3aa: CASSPQEQYF
CDR3nt: TGTGCCAGCAGTCCCCAAGAGCAGTACTTC
d_gene: -
j_gene: TRBJ2-7
v_gene: TRBV6-5
abundance: once

CDR3aa: CASSIRRFPDTQYF
CDR3nt: TGTGCCAGTAGTATAAGGAGGTTTCCAGATACGCAGTATTTT
d_gene: -
j_gene: TRBJ2-3
v_gene: TRBV19
abundance: -

CDR3aa: CAWSVIPGRAFF
CDR3nt: TGTGCCTGGAGTGTAATTCCCGGAAGGGCTTTCTTT
d_gene: -
j_gene: TRBJ1-1
v_gene: TRBV30
abundance: -

CDR3aa: CASSASAGGGGYTF
CDR3nt: TGTGCCAGCAGCGCGTCCGCCGGGGGCGGCGGCTACACCTTC
d_gene: -
j_gene: TRBJ1-2
v_gene: TRBV9
abundance: once

CDR3aa: CASSTAPPNYGYTF
CDR3nt: TGCGCCAGCAGTACAGCCCCACCTAACTATGGCTACACCTTC
d_gene: -
j_gene: TRBJ1-2
v_gene: TRBV5-1
abundance: -

CDR3aa: CASSLVQGGSYEQYF
CDR3nt: TGCGCCAGCAGCTTGGTGCAGGGGGGTTCCTACGAGCAGTACTTC
d_gene: -
j_gene: TRBJ2-7
v_gene: TRBV5-1
abundance: -

CDR3aa: CASSPSGQGASGANVLTF
CDR3nt: TGTGCCAGCAGCCCTTCGGGACAGGGGGCCTCTGGGGCCAACGTCCTGACTTTC
d_gene: TRBD1
j_gene: TRBJ2-6
v_gene: TRBV7-6
abundance: -

CDR3aa: CASSLGQGGYNEQFF
CDR3nt: TGTGCCAGCAGCTTAGGACAGGGGGGCTACAATGAGCAGTTCTTC
d_gene: TRBD1
j_gene: TRBJ2-1
v_gene: TRBV7-3
abundance: -

CDR3aa: CASSTMTSASTDTQYF
CDR3nt: TGTGCCAGCAGCACCATGACTAGCGCTAGCACAGATACGCAGTATTTT
d_gene: TRBD2
j_gene: TRBJ2-3
v_gene: TRBV9
abundance: -

CDR3aa: CASSLARLAGGRNTGELFF
CDR3nt: TGTGCCAGCAGCTTAGCAAGACTAGCGGGAGGGAGAAACACCGGGGAGCTGTTTTTT
d_gene: TRBD2
j_gene: TRBJ2-2
v_gene: TRBV7-2
abundance: -

CDR3aa: CASSVARSSTDTQYF
CDR3nt: TGTGCCAGCAGCGTAGCCCGGAGCAGCACAGATACGCAGTATTTT
d_gene: -
j_gene: TRBJ2-3
v_gene: TRBV9
abundance: -

CDR3aa: CASSLYRGYSYEQYF
CDR3nt: TGTGCCAGCAGCCTGTACCGGGGGTACTCCTACGAGCAGTACTTC
d_gene: -
j_gene: TRBJ2-7
v_gene: TRBV3-1/TRBV3-2
abundance: -

CDR3aa: CASSQVTTSVPNEQFF
CDR3nt: TGCGCCAGCAGCCAAGTAACGACTAGCGTCCCCAATGAGCAGTTCTTC
d_gene: TRBD2
j_gene: TRBJ2-1
v_gene: TRBV4-3
abundance: -

CDR3aa: CSVASRGQNYGYTF
CDR3nt: TGCAGCGTTGCTTCTCGGGGACAGAACTATGGCTACACCTTC
d_gene: TRBD1
j_gene: TRBJ1-2
v_gene: TRBV29-1
abundance: few

CDR3aa: CASSLGHYGYTF
CDR3nt: TGCGCCAGCAGCTTGGGCCACTATGGCTACACCTTC
d_gene: -
j_gene: TRBJ1-2
v_gene: TRBV5-1
abundance: -

CDR3aa: CASSQQLPGELFF
CDR3nt: TGCGCCAGCAGCCAACAGCTACCCGGGGAGCTGTTTTTT
d_gene: -
j_gene: TRBJ2-2
v_gene: TRBV4-3
abundance: -

CDR3aa: CASRAEEGLNQPQHF
CDR3nt: TGTGCCAGCAGGGCCGAGGAGGGTCTCAATCAGCCCCAGCATTTT
d_gene: -
j_gene: TRBJ1-5
v_gene: TRBV27
abundance: few

CDR3aa: CASNVLNSPLHF
CDR3nt: TGTGCCTCAAACGTGCTTAATTCACCCCTCCACTTT
d_gene: -
j_gene: TRBJ1-6
v_gene: TRBV7-2
abundance: once

CDR3aa: CASSPREHLNTEAFF
CDR3nt: TGTGCCAGCAGCCCTCGGGAGCACTTGAACACTGAAGCTTTCTTT
d_gene: -
j_gene: TRBJ1-1
v_gene: TRBV3-1/TRBV3-2
abundance: -

CDR3aa: CASSLLGARQSYNEQFF
CDR3nt: TGTGCCAGCAGCTTATTAGGGGCCAGACAATCCTACAATGAGCAGTTCTTC
d_gene: -
j_gene: TRBJ2-1
v_gene: TRBV7-3
abundance: -

CDR3aa: CASSRVDGSQEQFF
CDR3nt: TGTGCCAGCTCACGCGTGGACGGGAGTCAAGAGCAGTTCTTC
d_gene: -
j_gene: TRBJ2-1
v_gene: TRBV18
abundance: -